One sample yielded the 23 T cell receptor beta chains listed below, sequenced in a study of blood T cell repertoires in COVID-19 (dated by TCRdb to 2018 to 2021). The library was built by means of the immunoSEQ multiplex PCR assay. Sourced from immuneACCESS, this table was stored by TCRdb with only in-frame sequences that have V and J called. A share of the clones is absent; for the studies checked, an unresolved V gene accounts for under half, and the remainder has no known explanation. The sample records around 250,000 clones, 75% to 90% of which are singletons. The top ten constitute 0.94% of the sample. Sequencing used peripheral blood. The origin of the receptors is a woman in her thirties or forties who had recovered from COVID-19.

This chain links TRBV5-6 with TRBJ2-2; 15 nucleotides agree with TRBD2. Germline V gene sequence: CDR1 SGHDT, CDR2 YYEEEE. The CDR3 is 19 residues long. V shed 5 bases, J shed 5 bases, and the junction held 13 bases outside the gene matches. The CDR3: CASRTGPVGTSGRTGELFF. Written as DNA, the CDR3 is TGTGCCAGCAGGACAGGGCCGGTCGGGACTAGCGGGAGGACCGGGGAGCTGTTTTTT.

CDR3 sequence: CASSLRGPLYGYTF. The CDR3 DNA reads as TGTGCCAGCAGTTTAAGGGGGCCCCTCTATGGCTACACCTTC. This chain connects TRBV27 to TRBJ1-2, with 7 bases fitting TRBD1. Trimming cost V 2 bases and J 4 bases; bases outside gene matches: 4. The CDR3 spans 14 residues. The V gene's germline CDR1 is MNHEY and CDR2 SMNVEV (reference sequence).

The chain uses TRBV27 and TRBJ2-7; TRBD2 agrees at 9 bases. CDR1 is MNHEY, CDR2 SMNVEV, per germline (reference sequence). The CDR3 totals 15 residues. V shed 5 bases and J 2 bases; nucleotides not matched to a gene: 7. The CDR3: CASSSSGSPPYEQYF. In nucleotides, the CDR3 is TGTGCCAGCAGTAGTAGCGGGAGCCCACCCTACGAGCAGTACTTC.

This clone was seen a single time. J is TRBJ2-7 and V is TRBV27, with 10 bases that match TRBD1. The germline CDR1 and CDR2 sequences are MNHEY and SMNVEV (reference sequence). Unmatched junction bases numbered 7, after V lost 5 bases and J lost 0 bases. The CDR3 totals 16 residues. The CDR3 sequence: CASSQYGTGDSYEQYF. The CDR3 DNA reads as TGTGCCAGCAGTCAATACGGGACAGGGGACTCCTACGAGCAGTACTTC.

The CDR3 spells CASSLAPSGTPGNEQFF. DNA for the CDR3: TGTGCCAGCAGCTTAGCCCCTAGCGGAACCCCGGGGAATGAGCAGTTCTTC. The chain employs TRBV7-9 and TRBJ2-1; 7 nucleotides align to TRBD2. Trimming removed 0 bases from V and 7 bases from J; junction bases left unmatched: 12. The CDR3 extends over 17 amino acids. CDR1 and CDR2 from the germline V gene are SEHNR and FQNEAQ (reference sequence).

In its sample, this clone was seen a few times. The chain links TRBV19 to TRBJ1-5; no definite D call. V was clipped by 7 bases and J by 4 bases, with 14 bases between them. The CDR3 covers 14 residues. CDR1 LNHDA and CDR2 SQIVND come from the germline V gene (reference sequence). This CDR3 reads CASTTYGGNQPQHF. The CDR3 region has the DNA TGTGCCAGTACTACCTACGGAGGTAATCAGCCCCAGCATTTT.

The gene calls are TRBV7-8 and TRBJ2-1, with 9 bases aligning to TRBD1. The CDR3 contains 13 residues. The trim removed 10 bases at V and 9 bases at J, leaving 10 bases unmatched. CDR1 is SGHVS, CDR2 FQNEAQ, per germline. The CDR3 nucleotides are TGTGCCACCCGGGGGACAGGGTGGGGTGAGCAGTTCTTC. It specifies CATRGTGWGEQFF.

The count of this clone is one. This chain uses TRBV19 with TRBJ2-7, with 9 nucleotides matching TRBD1. Trimming took 4 bases from V and 3 from J; bases not matched to a gene: 4. The germline V gene has CDR1 LNHDA and CDR2 SQIVND (reference sequence). CDR3 length: 14 amino acids. The CDR3 coding sequence is TGTGCCAGTAGTAGAGACAGGGGGGACTACGAGCAGTACTTC. Its protein product is CASSRDRGDYEQYF.

This clone appeared once. V is TRBV12-3 or TRBV12-4 and J is TRBJ2-5, with 7 positions matching TRBD2. V trimming: 3 bases; J trimming: 4 bases; junction bases outside the gene matches: 2. The CDR3 is 13 residues long. DNA of the CDR3: TGTGCCAGCAGTTTGGGAGGGGTAGAGACCCAGTACTTC. Encoded protein: CASSLGGVETQYF.

This chain connects TRBV29-1 to TRBJ2-7; 10 bases are a match to TRBD2. There are 13 residues in the CDR3. With V trimmed by 4 bases and J by 3 bases, 3 bases remained unmatched. CDR1 and CDR2 from the germline V gene are SQVTM and ANQGSEA. The CDR3 region is CSVGSSGGYEQYF. The CDR3 DNA sequence: TGCAGCGTTGGTTCTAGCGGGGGCTACGAGCAGTACTTC.

This sequence joins TRBV18 and TRBJ2-1; 15 bases are shared with TRBD2. CDR1 and CDR2 from the germline V gene are KGHSH and LQKENI. The CDR3 totals 18 residues. Trimming removed 2 bases from V and 3 bases from J; junction bases left unmatched: 5. The DNA for the CDR3 is TGTGCCAGCTCACCAGGACTAGCGGGAGGGCCGAACTACAATGAGCAGTTCTTC. Translation gives CASSPGLAGGPNYNEQFF.

The J gene is TRBJ1-2, the V gene TRBV9, with 9 bases matching TRBD1. The CDR3 runs to 13 residues. J lost 7 bases, V lost 3 bases, and 4 bases had no gene match. Germline CDR1 is SGDLS and CDR2 is YYNGEE. CDR3 sequence: CASSAGTGIGYTF. CDR3 DNA: TGTGCCAGCAGCGCCGGGACAGGGATTGGCTACACCTTC.

V is TRBV6-5 and J is TRBJ1-2, with TRBD1 as a possible D gene (5 bases). V was trimmed by 0 bases and J by 7 bases, leaving 15 bases between them. This CDR3 has 15 amino acids. From germline, CDR1 is MNHEY and CDR2 SVGAGI. DNA of the CDR3: TGTGCCAGCAGTTACTCTGGGCAGGGAAGGGGTGGCTACACCTTC. Amino acids: CASSYSGQGRGGYTF.

This clone has only one observation. The chain recombines TRBV19 with TRBJ2-1; the match to TRBD2 covers 7 bases. V shed 5 bases, J shed 3 bases, and the junction held 4 bases outside the gene matches. The CDR3 is 14 amino acids. CDR1 and CDR2 (germline): LNHDA, SQIVND (reference sequence). The CDR3: CASSLSGIYNEQFF. CDR3 sequence (DNA): TGTGCCAGTAGTCTGAGCGGGATCTACAATGAGCAGTTCTTC.

The J gene is TRBJ2-3, the V gene TRBV30, with TRBD2 matching 9 bases. Germline CDR1 is GTSNPN and CDR2 is SVGIG (reference sequence). The CDR3 runs 16 residues. After removal of 0 bases from V and 2 bases from J, the junction contained 6 bases not matched to a gene. Written as DNA, the CDR3 is TGTGCCTGGAGTGTAGGGGCGGGAGGGCCCACAGATACGCAGTATTTT. Protein product: CAWSVGAGGPTDTQYF.

The chain carries TRBV2 and TRBJ1-2; D remains unclear. V dropped 0 bases and J dropped 3 bases, with 8 bases sitting between them. The CDR3 length is 14 residues. Germline V lookup: CDR1 SNHLY, CDR2 FYNNEI. The CDR3 DNA reads as TGTGCCAGCAGTGAAGCGAGCGGGGACTATGGCTACACCTTC. Protein product: CASSEASGDYGYTF.

The chain links TRBV2 to TRBJ1-1; D may be TRBD1 (6 bases). This CDR3 is built from 12 residues. The V and J ends lost 8 bases and 7 bases respectively, with 14 bases between them. CDR1 is SNHLY and CDR2 is FYNNEI in the germline V gene. The CDR3 protein is CASALDRIEAFF. The CDR3 coding sequence is TGTGCCAGCGCCCTCGACAGGATTGAAGCTTTCTTT. Full variable domain (remainder filled in from reference TRBV2 and TRBJ1-1): EPEVTQTPSHQVTQMGQEVILRCVPISNHLYFYWYRQILGQKVEFLVSFYNNEISEKSEIFDDQFSVERPDGSNFTLKIRSTKLEDSAMYFCASALDRIEAFFGQGTRLTVV.

V gene TRBV30 combines with J gene TRBJ2-3; 9 nucleotides agree with TRBD2. This CDR3 has 15 amino acids. Looked up from germline, CDR1 is GTSNPN and CDR2 is SVGIG (reference sequence). Trimming removed 1 base from V and 2 bases from J; junction bases left unmatched: 4. In DNA, the CDR3 is TGTGCCTGGAGTGAACTAGCGGGTGCCACAGATACGCAGTATTTT. Its translation: CAWSELAGATDTQYF.

The chain combines TRBV11-2 with TRBJ2-7, with D possibly TRBD2 on 6 matching bases. Between the trimmed V and J ends, which lost 1 base and 4 bases, there was a span of 14 bases. Germline V gene data show CDR1 as SGHAT and CDR2 as FQNNGV. The CDR3 is 15 residues long. This chain's CDR3 is CASSLGPGEAYEQYF. CDR3 nucleotide sequence: TGTGCCAGCAGCTTAGGACCGGGAGAGGCGTACGAGCAGTACTTC.

The rearrangement uses TRBV13 and TRBJ2-7, with D perhaps matching TRBD2 (5 bases). Trimming pared 2 bases from V and 7 bases from J, leaving 18 bases between. CDR1 is PRHDT and CDR2 is FYEKMQ in the germline V gene (reference sequence). CDR3 length equals 15 residues. The CDR3 loop reads CASSLSDRTLLEQYF. CDR3 bases: TGTGCCAGCAGCTTATCGGACCGGACTCTACTTGAGCAGTACTTC.

The rearrangement uses TRBV27 and TRBJ1-6; D is uncertain. CDR1 is MNHEY and CDR2 is SMNVEV in the germline V gene (reference sequence). Trimming pared 7 bases from V and 8 bases from J, leaving 15 bases between. The CDR3 has 14 residues. This CDR3 is CASMRGDFYSPLHF. DNA for the CDR3: TGTGCCAGCATGAGAGGCGACTTCTATTCACCCCTCCACTTT.

The V gene is TRBV7-9, the J gene TRBJ1-2; possibly TRBD1 for D (5 bases). Germline CDR1 is SEHNR and CDR2 is FQNEAQ (reference sequence). V gave up 1 base and J gave up 5 bases, with 14 bases separating them. The CDR3 totals 15 residues. The CDR3 here is CASSLGQGLQYGYTF. The CDR3 DNA reads as TGTGCCAGCAGCTTAGGGCAGGGACTCCAATATGGCTACACCTTC.

The chain joins TRBV11-2 to TRBJ2-1; D might be TRBD2 (6 bases). CDR1 is SGHAT, CDR2 FQNNGV, per germline. The CDR3 has 16 residues. Trimming removed 1 base at V and 4 bases at J, with 14 bases between. The CDR3 loop is CASSLVSRGRYNEQFF. DNA of the CDR3: TGTGCCAGCAGCTTAGTAAGTCGGGGGAGGTACAATGAGCAGTTCTTC.